This TCR beta chain was observed in a study of cytomegalovirus exposure and HLA in healthy donors. The CDR3 extends over 14 amino acids. Germline V gives CDR1 SGHDN, CDR2 FVKESK. V was cut by 1 base and J by 6 bases, with 13 bases left in between. The PCR was carried out with 60 Vbeta primers and 13 Jbeta primers. The protocol was immunoSEQ multiplex PCR, while the TCRdb copy is restricted to in-frame clones and leaves out a portion. The sample has approximately 190,000 clones; approximately 81% are singletons. The TCR was taken from a boy aged 5-17 years in good health and CMV-seronegative. V usage is TRBV14 and J usage is TRBJ2-7; TRBD1 might be the D (5 bases). Sample: PBMCs. In nucleotides, the CDR3 is TGTGCCAGCAGCCAAGTTCAGTGGACATCCGAGCAGTACTTC. Residues: CASSQVQWTSEQYF.